This note documents a single T cell receptor beta chain sequence. Its antigen is still unknown. The source of the sample is a study of shared clonotypes between healthy human individuals. Study-wide points: Larger estimated richness was generally seen in naive subsets than in memory subsets. The sampled material consisted only of blood, and tissue repertoires are likely to differ.

Germline loops: CDR1 MGHRA, CDR2 YSYEKL. There are 16 residues in the CDR3. The trim removed 0 bases at V and 1 base at J, leaving 5 bases unmatched. Clones were read by immunoSEQ multiplex PCR, and TCRdb kept only the in-frame ones, dropping some. The table has some 1 million clones, roughly 80% seen once. The sequenced sample was memory CD4+ T cells sorted from blood. Subset reported: CD45RA-negative fraction. This clonotype was obtained from a man aged 18 to 30 in good health. V usage is TRBV4-1 and J usage is TRBJ2-5, with 7 bases fitting TRBD1. The DNA of the CDR3 is TGCGCCAGCAGCCAAGACGACCGGACAGGCCAAGAGACCCAGTACTTC. Its protein is CASSQDDRTGQETQYF.